This T cell receptor (beta chain) derives from a study of molecular identifiers for immune sequencing clone quantification (dated 2018 in TCRdb). The study in broad terms: For a replicate experiment, the RNA from either approximately 20,000 or 100,000 naive CD8 T cells was divided into five aliquots, and four of those aliquots went on to sequencing. CD8 T cells were used in a methods study to benchmark molecular-identifier clustering-based TCR repertoire sequencing (MIDCIRS) and TCR RNA copy counting.

Beyond this particular receptor, the publication reports: Naive libraries contained spiked-in Jurkat TCR RNA (approximately nine copies' worth), which is not part of the donor repertoire. When barcode sub-clustering was not used, chimeric consensus sequences inflated TCR diversity, with chimeras reaching as high as 47%. Modeling estimated 2.5 to 3 recovered TCR RNA copies per cell, compared with 8.5 to 10 by digital PCR, which implies roughly 29% capture efficiency. A single cell's worth of spiked-in Jurkat TCR RNA was reported detectable even among 750,000 to 1,000,000 naive CD8 T cells. Clones above 20 RNA copies held over 99% of molecules in CMV-specific effector cells but under 1% in naive cells. The sizes of highly expanded clones could end up underestimated when identical TCR molecules share a barcode.

V drops 0 bases and J drops 6 bases, leaving 3 bases in between. Spanning cysteine to phenylalanine, the CDR3 consists of 12 amino acids. Just the 36-base CDR3 DNA is kept, in frame starting at base 1. Per the germline V gene, ENHRY is the CDR1 and SYGVKD is the CDR2. The receptor library was made with PCR. TCRdb shows the sequencer as NextSeq 500. Preparation of bulk TCR libraries followed a previously described approach, with the TCR primers listed in Table S5. Total RNA was purified with the Qiagen AllPrep DNA/RNA kit. Reads from multiple sequencing runs of the same library were pooled before analysis. Turning to the authors' computational methods: Reads were retained only if an exact TCR constant sequence was present, and the retained reads were trimmed to 150 nt and grouped according to their 12-nt molecular barcodes. Reads inside each barcode group were sub-clustered using a 15% Levenshtein threshold, and a quality-weighted consensus sequence was constructed for each RNA molecule. Non-functional sequences were discarded, and so were lower-count sequences lying one edit away from another sequence. Based on a fit of two negative binomial distributions, barcode sub-clusters having less than 20% of the maximum read count were discarded. TCRdb reworked the public reads: Q25 trimming with fastp, MiXCR clone assembly, productive beta chains retained. Duplicate CDR3 protein sequences are folded into a single record with the most common DNA and genes. What appears here as the V and J calls and clone size reflects TCRdb's work, not the paper's. In all, the sample holds 100,000 or so distinct CDR3 sequences, and roughly 38% of those were seen once. Jointly, the top ten make up around 4.2% of the sample.

On this clonotype itself: The antigen this receptor binds is unknown. Base qualities are not at hand, and no much larger clone is one base apart.

Naive CD8 T cell libraries were made from 20,000 to 1,000,000 sorted cells using 10%, 30% or 50% of purified RNA. Naive CD8 T cells were FACS-sorted as CD8+CD4-CCR7+CD45RA+ on a BD FACSAria II into RLT Plus buffer. Detection sensitivity was tested by spiking Jurkat RNA equal to 9 to 10 TCR copies' worth into samples containing about 19,000-1,000,000 naive CD8 T cells. CD8 T cells were enriched using RosetteSep CD8+ T Cell Enrichment Cocktail and Ficoll-Paque, and the enriched cells then underwent ACK red cell lysis. Sequenced sample: naive CD8+ T cells from blood, with Jurkat cell RNA spiked in. The cell subset or site label, read with the paper, signifies: FACS-sorted CD8+CD4-CCR7+CD45RA+ naive T cells. This clonotype was obtained from a human donor in good health. Some libraries in this study had Jurkat cell RNA spiked in. The chain links TRBV10-3 with TRBJ1-5; the D gene assignment is ambiguous. CDR3 region: CAISESGQPQHF. The DNA reads as follows: TGTGCCATCAGTGAGTCAGGTCAGCCCCAGCATTTT.